The 21 T cell receptor beta chains below all came from one sample that was sequenced in a study of shared clonotypes between healthy human individuals (dated by TCRdb to 2020 to 2022). Receptor libraries were prepared by the immunoSEQ multiplex PCR assay. This is the immuneACCESS table as TCRdb keeps it, with only in-frame sequences that have V and J called. A part of the clones is gone; compared with another copy, unresolved V genes explain less than half, and the rest is unexplained. This sample comprises 450,000 to 650,000 clones, roughly 72% of them detected only once. The ten largest clones add up to approximately 12% of the sample. The material sequenced was PBMCs. These receptors were obtained from a middle-aged woman in good health. Some clones in this sample may be carry-over from other donors' samples.

The rearrangement joins TRBV9 to TRBJ2-3, with D perhaps matching TRBD2 (6 bases). CDR3 length equals 14 residues. V gave up 3 bases and J gave up 0 bases, with 8 bases separating them. Germline values: CDR1 SGDLS, CDR2 YYNGEE. CDR3 DNA sequence: TGTGCCAGCAGCGGGCGGGGCAGCACAGATACGCAGTATTTT. Its protein product is CASSGRGSTDTQYF.

About this clone itself: This likely reflects a read error, since a far larger clone is one base away. Likely a read error: the CDR3 ends without its conserved phenylalanine or tryptophan. The chain combines TRBV30 with TRBJ2-7, with D hard to call. Trimming removed 0 bases at V and 6 bases at J, with 12 bases between. This CDR3 has 13 amino acids. Germline loops: CDR1 GTSNPN, CDR2 SVGIG (reference sequence). CDR3 sequence: CAWSVSFESEQYL. The CDR3 bases are TGTGCCTGGAGTGTGTCCTTCGAAAGCGAGCAGTACCTC.

The gene calls are TRBV7-3 and TRBJ2-7, with 11 bases fitting TRBD2. Trimming removed 1 base from V and 6 bases from J; junction bases left unmatched: 5. Looked up from germline, CDR1 is SGHTA and CDR2 is FQGTGA. The CDR3 has 15 amino acids. In DNA, the CDR3 is TGTGCCAGCAGCTTAAGATCTAGCGGGAGGAGCGAGCAGTACTTC. Translation gives CASSLRSSGRSEQYF.

The chain couples TRBV7-6 to TRBJ2-7; TRBD2 matches at 7 bases. Trimming removed 5 bases from V and 3 bases from J; junction bases left unmatched: 13. CDR1 and CDR2 from the germline V gene are SGHVS and FNYEAQ. The CDR3 contains 16 residues. The CDR3: CASSPRSGAGLYEQYF. DNA of the CDR3: TGTGCCAGCAGCCCCCGGAGCGGAGCGGGACTCTACGAGCAGTACTTC.

On this clone itself: A read error is the likely source, as a far larger clone sits one nucleotide away. The CDR3 ends on some other residue instead of the conserved phenylalanine or tryptophan, so this is likely a read error. This chain joins TRBV19 and TRBJ1-2, with no clear D. V was clipped by 0 bases and J by 5 bases, with 7 bases between them. CDR1 LNHDA and CDR2 SQIVND come from the germline V gene (reference sequence). CDR3 size: 13 residues. The CDR3 DNA follows: TGTGCCAGTAGTATAGATACAGAATATGGCTACACCCTC. It is translated as CASSIDTEYGYTL.

V and J are TRBV13 and TRBJ1-2, with D perhaps matching TRBD1 (6 bases). Germline CDR1 and CDR2: PRHDT and FYEKMQ (reference sequence). This CDR3 has 15 amino acids. The V end lost 2 bases, the J end lost 6 bases, and 16 bases lay between the germline ends. The CDR3 nucleotides read TGTGCCAGCAGCTTACTGAAACAGGGTGCGGATGGCTACACCTTC. Translated, it gives CASSLLKQGADGYTF.

This clone was counted a few times. The V call is TRBV30, the J call TRBJ2-7, with TRBD2 as a possible D gene (7 bases). This CDR3 contains 15 residues. The germline V gene has CDR1 GTSNPN and CDR2 SVGIG (reference sequence). Trimming took 2 bases from V and 0 from J, leaving 14 bases between them. The CDR3 coding sequence is TGTGCCTGGAGTCGAGAGGGGGGGAGCTCCTACGAGCAGTACTTC. Protein sequence: CAWSREGGSSYEQYF.

A remark on this clone: This sequence may be a read error, since a much larger clone differs from it by one base. Other DNA variants within this sample encode the same CDR3. The chain has TRBV19 and TRBJ2-7, with 8 bases aligning to TRBD2. The length of the CDR3 is 17 residues. CDR1 and CDR2 (germline): LNHDA, SQIVND (reference sequence). The J segment lost 3 bases and the V segment lost 1 base, leaving 11 bases of the junction unmatched. The CDR3: CASSIATSGLGGYEQYF. DNA for the CDR3: TGTGCCAGTAGTATAGCCACTTCGGGACTAGGAGGCTACGAGCAGTACTTC.

The rearrangement links TRBV5-4 to TRBJ1-1; 7 bases map to TRBD1. CDR1 and CDR2 from the germline V gene are SGHNT and YYREEE (reference sequence). This CDR3 comprises 15 residues. J gave up 8 bases and V 3 bases, and 13 bases lay outside the gene matches. The CDR3: CASSSRDSQTSEAFF. The CDR3 nucleotides are TGTGCCAGCAGCTCTCGGGACAGCCAAACCTCAGAAGCTTTCTTT.

The chain uses TRBV11-2 and TRBJ2-7; D might be TRBD2 (6 bases). Germline loops: CDR1 SGHAT, CDR2 FQNNGV. Trimming cost V 9 bases and J 0 bases, with 15 bases left between them. The CDR3 has 14 amino acids. In DNA form, the CDR3 reads TGTGCCAGTAGCCTTGGGAGGCACTCCTACGAGCAGTACTTC. Its translation is CASSLGRHSYEQYF.

V and J are TRBV14 and TRBJ2-1; the match to TRBD2 covers 7 bases. The V gene's germline CDR1 is SGHDN and CDR2 FVKESK. The CDR3 has 13 amino acids. V was pared by 6 bases and J by 2 bases, with 1 base of the junction left unmatched. The CDR3 nucleotides are TGTGCCAGCAGAGGACTAGCCTACAATGAGCAGTTCTTC. This translates into CASRGLAYNEQFF.

V usage is TRBV28 and J usage is TRBJ2-7; D may be TRBD1 (6 bases). V lost 3 bases to trimming and J lost 2 bases, with 20 bases between them. The CDR3 is made up of 17 amino acids. Per germline, CDR1 MDHEN and CDR2 SYDVKM. CDR3 DNA: TGTGCCAGCAGTTTTAATCCCAGGACGAACAGGGCCTACGAGCAGTACTTC. As protein: CASSFNPRTNRAYEQYF. The whole variable domain, filled in from reference TRBV28 and TRBJ2-7, reads DVKVTQSSRYLVKRTGEKVFLECVQDMDHENMFWYRQDPGLGLRLIYFSYDVKMKEKGDIPEGYSVSREKKERFSLILESASTNQTSMYLCASSFNPRTNRAYEQYFGPGTRLTVT.

This clone was observed a few times. The chain combines TRBV19 with TRBJ2-1; TRBD1 matches 10 bases. Germline loops: CDR1 LNHDA, CDR2 SQIVND (reference sequence). There are 17 residues in the CDR3. V was clipped by 1 base and J by 9 bases; unmatched bases: 12. The chain's CDR3 is CASSIGGDRGLWSEQFF. The CDR3 region has the DNA TGTGCCAGTAGTATAGGGGGGGACAGGGGACTATGGAGTGAGCAGTTCTTC.

In this sample, this clone turned up once. The CDR3, as DNA: TGTGCCAGTACGGGACAATATAGGGAGTTCAGCAATCAGCCCCAGCATTTT. Residues: CASTGQYREFSNQPQHF. The V gene is TRBV19, the J gene TRBJ1-5; D may be TRBD1 (6 bases). The CDR3 extends over 17 amino acids. Looked up from germline, CDR1 is LNHDA and CDR2 is SQIVND (reference sequence). Trimming shortened V by 7 bases and J by 1 base, and 20 bases separated the two germline ends.

The J gene is TRBJ1-3, the V gene TRBV7-9; 8 bases fit TRBD1. V lost 5 bases and J lost 3; bases outside the gene matches: 9. The CDR3 is 16 amino acids. Germline-derived CDR1 and CDR2 are SEHNR and FQNEAQ (reference sequence). CDR3 in amino acids: CASSILQGAVGNTIYF. As DNA, the CDR3 is TGTGCCAGCAGCATACTTCAGGGGGCGGTTGGAAACACCATATATTTT.

Details on this clone: At one of its ends the junction is not consistent with the germline gene, which may arise from a read error. The V and J genes are TRBV4-3 and TRBJ2-2, with 9 bases fitting TRBD2. The CDR3 sequence is 16 residues long. CDR1 is LGHNA and CDR2 is YSLEER in the germline V gene. The CDR3 sequence is CATSQVSGRGTGDLFF. Here the CDR3 DNA reads TGCGCCACCAGCCAAGTTAGCGGGAGAGGCACCGGGGACCTGTTTTTT.

This clone was counted a few times. The chain carries TRBV18 and TRBJ2-3; D not resolved. Per germline, CDR1 KGHSH and CDR2 LQKENI. V was pared by 2 bases and J by 2 bases, with 11 bases between. CDR3 size: 15 residues. The CDR3 spells CASSPGGPDTDTQYF. In DNA form, the CDR3 reads TGTGCCAGCTCACCAGGCGGCCCCGACACAGATACGCAGTATTTT.

This clone was seen a single time. Relative to the germline gene, one junction end is altered; a read error may explain this. The V and J genes are TRBV5-6 and TRBJ2-2; TRBD2 matches at 12 bases. The CDR3 is 16 amino acids. Germline-derived CDR1 and CDR2 are SGHDT and YYEEEE. The CDR3 protein is CASISSTSGGTGELFF. CDR3 DNA sequence: TGTGCCAGCATCTCATCGACTAGCGGGGGAACCGGAGAGCTGTTTTTT.

In DNA, the CDR3 is TGCGCCGGAAACCTTAAACAGGGGACGCAAGAGACCCAGTACTTC. Protein: CAGNLKQGTQETQYF. V usage is TRBV23-1 and J usage is TRBJ2-5, with 7 positions matching TRBD1. TRBV23-1 qualifies as an ORF whose function is uncertain. With 11 bases clipped from V and 2 bases from J, the junction kept 14 bases outside the gene matches. The CDR3 is 15 residues long.

The gene calls are TRBV5-1 and TRBJ2-3; D is undetermined. V gave up 3 bases and J gave up 5 bases, with 7 bases separating them. The CDR3 is made up of 12 amino acids. Germline loops: CDR1 SGHRS, CDR2 YFSETQ. As DNA, the CDR3 is TGCGCCAGCAGCTCCATCGGAGATACGCAGTATTTT. It encodes CASSSIGDTQYF.

The V and J genes are TRBV9 and TRBJ2-3; the D gene is possibly TRBD1 (5 bases). CDR1 SGDLS and CDR2 YYNGEE come from the germline V gene. CDR3 length: 14 amino acids. Trimming left V 4 bases short and J 2 bases short, with 11 bases between. In nucleotides, the CDR3 is TGTGCCAGCAGCTCCCGACAGAACACAGATACGCAGTATTTT. Translating gives CASSSRQNTDTQYF. The whole variable domain, remainder taken from reference TRBV9 and TRBJ2-3, is DSGVTQTPKHLITATGQRVTLRCSPRSGDLSVYWYQQSLDQGLQFLIQYYNGEERAKGNILERFSAQQFPDLHSELNLSSLELGDSALYFCASSSRQNTDTQYFGPGTRLTVL.